The 27 T cell receptor beta chains below all came from one sample that was sequenced in a study of blood T cell repertoires in COVID-19. TCRdb's copy holds only in-frame clones and misses some; the assay was immunoSEQ multiplex PCR. The data contain over 120,000 clones, about nine tenths of them seen just once; the ten biggest clones take up roughly 4%. Material: PBMCs or T cells enriched from blood (not recorded which). Receptor source: a man between 50 and 59 years old who had recovered from COVID-19.

The rearrangement links TRBV5-1 to TRBJ2-2; 8 bases match TRBD1. V was clipped by 0 bases and J by 6 bases; unmatched bases: 13. This CDR3 is built from 18 residues. CDR1 SGHRS and CDR2 YFSETQ come from the germline V gene. CDR3 residues: CASSLVGQGGKTAGELFF. As DNA, the CDR3 is TGCGCCAGCAGCTTGGTAGGACAGGGAGGCAAGACGGCCGGGGAGCTGTTTTTT.

This rearrangement joins TRBV9 to TRBJ2-5; maybe TRBD2 (5 bases). V was trimmed by 0 bases and J by 3 bases, leaving 6 bases between them. This CDR3 has 13 residues. Germline V CDR1 and CDR2: SGDLS, YYNGEE. The CDR3 protein is CASSVDGKETQYF. Here the CDR3 DNA reads TGTGCCAGCAGCGTAGACGGGAAAGAGACCCAGTACTTC.

The chain uses TRBV19 and TRBJ1-5; TRBD1 aligns across 7 bases. The CDR3 has 14 residues. Germline V CDR1 and CDR2: LNHDA, SQIVND (reference sequence). V lost 5 bases to trimming and J lost 11 bases; unmatched junction nucleotides: 12. The CDR3 spells CASSPGQARSAQHF. CDR3 coding DNA: TGTGCCAGTAGTCCAGGACAGGCCCGAAGCGCCCAGCATTTT.

This chain uses TRBV18 with TRBJ1-2; no firm D call. Germline V gives CDR1 KGHSH, CDR2 LQKENI. Trimming removed 3 bases at V and 4 bases at J, with 12 bases between. The CDR3 spans 14 residues. CDR3 sequence: CASSPPQQTYGYTF. CDR3 coding DNA: TGTGCCAGCTCACCCCCTCAACAGACCTATGGCTACACCTTC.

V usage is TRBV28 and J usage is TRBJ2-1; D is possibly TRBD1 (5 bases). CDR1 MDHEN and CDR2 SYDVKM come from the germline V gene. The V and J ends lost 7 bases and 2 bases respectively, with 15 bases between them. This CDR3 is 15 amino acids long. The CDR3 sequence: CASTPLQETYNEQFF. The CDR3 nucleotides read TGTGCCAGCACCCCCCTACAGGAGACCTACAATGAGCAGTTCTTC.

This clone showed up just once. The genes are TRBV30 and TRBJ1-5, with 9 bases that match TRBD1. With V trimmed by 3 bases and J by 6 bases, 15 bases remained unmatched. The CDR3 loop spans 17 amino acids. The germline V gene encodes CDR1 GTSNPN and CDR2 SVGIG (reference sequence). In DNA, the CDR3 is TGTGCCTGGAGCCGGGACAGGGTAGGGATTGCGGGTCAGCCCCAGCATTTT. Protein product: CAWSRDRVGIAGQPQHF.

The sample holds a few counts of this clone. The chain joins TRBV7-2 to TRBJ2-7; 7 bases fit TRBD2. V lost 2 bases and J lost 1; bases outside the gene matches: 11. This CDR3 spans 17 amino acids. From germline, CDR1 is SGHTA and CDR2 FQGNSA. The DNA for the CDR3 is TGTGCCAGCAGCTTATGGGTATTCGTGGGGGGGTCCTACGAGCAGTACTTC. It encodes CASSLWVFVGGSYEQYF.

The J gene is TRBJ2-3, the V gene TRBV7-2, with D possibly matching TRBD1 (8 bases). The CDR3 extends over 16 amino acids. Germline lookup yields CDR1 SGHTA and CDR2 FQGNSA. The V and J ends lost 1 base and 5 bases respectively, with 16 bases between them. The CDR3 spells CASSLGLDREGDTQYF. CDR3 bases: TGTGCCAGCAGCTTAGGACTGGACAGGGAGGGAGATACGCAGTATTTT.

This clone was picked up one time. This chain links TRBV20-1 with TRBJ2-7, with D possibly being TRBD1 (6 bases). Trimming cost V 3 bases and J 3 bases, with 15 bases left between them. Germline CDR1 DFQATT, CDR2 SNEGSKA (reference sequence). The CDR3 is 14 amino acids. DNA of the CDR3: TGCAGTGCTAGTAGGGCAGGGGCCCTCTACGAGCAGTACTTC. Translated: CSASRAGALYEQYF.

The rearrangement links TRBV19 to TRBJ1-4; unclear D gene. Germline CDR1 is LNHDA and CDR2 is SQIVND (reference sequence). The CDR3 runs to 16 residues. V lost 0 bases, J lost 7 bases, and 15 bases lay in between. The DNA for the CDR3 is TGTGCCAGTAGTATAGATCAACCCGGGTCGCGTGAAAAACTGTTTTTT. Translating gives CASSIDQPGSREKLFF.

This chain links TRBV7-9 with TRBJ2-7; the D gene is possibly TRBD1 (5 bases). Germline lookup yields CDR1 SEHNR and CDR2 FQNEAQ (reference sequence). This CDR3 is built from 16 residues. Deletions cut 4 bases from V and 7 bases from J, with 23 bases between. CDR3 sequence reads: CASSSVMSGSHLEQYF. The CDR3 region has the DNA TGTGCCAGCAGCTCAGTTATGTCAGGGTCCCACCTGGAGCAGTACTTC.

The chain combines TRBV5-1 with TRBJ2-2; a weak D match, TRBD2 (6 bases). The CDR3 sequence is 16 residues long. The V end was cut by 0 bases, the J end by 6 bases, with 15 bases between. Germline V gene data show CDR1 as SGHRS and CDR2 as YFSETQ. The CDR3 loop is CASSLAGAGEAGELFF. CDR3 DNA: TGCGCCAGCAGCTTGGCGGGAGCCGGTGAAGCCGGGGAGCTGTTTTTT.

The chain links TRBV5-8 to TRBJ1-5; no definite D call. The CDR3 contains 15 residues. With 6 bases removed from V and 3 bases from J, the gap between germline ends came to 16 bases. CDR1 is SGHTS and CDR2 is YDEGEE in the germline V gene. The DNA of the CDR3 is TGTGCCAGCATCAAGACGGGGAGCCTCAATCAGCCCCAGCATTTT. As protein: CASIKTGSLNQPQHF.

The chain joins TRBV7-3 to TRBJ2-1, with 8 bases fitting TRBD2. Germline V CDR1 and CDR2: SGHTA, FQGTGA. The CDR3 spans 15 residues. V was clipped by 4 bases and J by 9 bases; unmatched bases: 11. CDR3 in amino acids: CASSSSSGGGSEQFF. CDR3 DNA sequence: TGTGCCAGCAGCTCCTCAAGCGGGGGAGGGAGTGAGCAGTTCTTC.

The V gene is TRBV18, the J gene TRBJ1-2, with a weak D call TRBD1 (6 bases). Trimming pared 3 bases from V and 1 base from J, leaving 18 bases between. The CDR3 runs to 17 residues. Per germline, CDR1 KGHSH and CDR2 LQKENI. DNA of the CDR3: TGTGCCAGCTCACCCCTAACAGGCCCCAGGGGTAACTATGGCTACACCTTC. Encoded protein: CASSPLTGPRGNYGYTF. Drawing the rest from reference TRBV18 and TRBJ1-2, the complete variable domain is NAGVMQNPRHLVRRRGQEARLRCSPMKGHSHVYWYRQLPEEGLKFMVYLQKENIIDESGMPKERFSAEFPKEGPSILRIQQVVRGDSAAYFCASSPLTGPRGNYGYTFGSGTRLTVV.

This clone is a singleton in its sample. This chain uses TRBV18 with TRBJ2-7; no clear D. CDR3 length equals 14 residues. V was shortened by 2 bases and J by 4 bases, with 12 bases between the two germline ends. CDR1 is KGHSH, CDR2 LQKENI, per germline. CDR3 loop: CASSPISSGYEQYV. In nucleotides, the CDR3 is TGTGCCAGCTCACCAATCTCCTCGGGTTACGAGCAGTACGTC.

The genes are TRBV9 and TRBJ1-3, with D unclear. Germline loops: CDR1 SGDLS, CDR2 YYNGEE. Trimming removed 3 bases at V and 0 bases at J, with 7 bases between. This CDR3 is 14 amino acids long. CDR3 residues: CASSGLSSGNTIYF. CDR3 nucleotides: TGTGCCAGCAGCGGTCTGAGCTCTGGAAACACCATATATTTT.

The chain uses TRBV11-2 and TRBJ1-3; 8 bases are a match to TRBD1. Germline lookup yields CDR1 SGHAT and CDR2 FQNNGV. Trimming removed 3 bases from V and 8 bases from J; junction bases left unmatched: 6. The CDR3 sequence is 14 residues long. The CDR3 DNA reads as TGTGCCAGCAGCTTCCGCTGGGGACAGGACACCATATATTTT. Its translation: CASSFRWGQDTIYF.

The sample holds one count of this clone. The rearrangement links TRBV18 to TRBJ1-6; tentative D call: TRBD1 (5 bases). There are 14 residues in the CDR3. The germline gives CDR1 KGHSH, CDR2 LQKENI. V dropped 2 bases and J dropped 7 bases, with 9 bases sitting between them. CDR3 DNA sequence: TGTGCCAGCTCACCAGGGGCGCAGAATTCACCCCTCCACTTT. Translation: CASSPGAQNSPLHF.

This chain uses TRBV7-9 with TRBJ1-2; no firm D call. V was clipped by 2 bases and J by 6 bases, with 10 bases between them. CDR3 length: 13 amino acids. The germline V gene encodes CDR1 SEHNR and CDR2 FQNEAQ (reference sequence). The CDR3 coding sequence is TGTGCCAGCAGCTTATTTGGCGGGGATGGCTACACCTTC. Translated: CASSLFGGDGYTF. The full variable domain, completed using reference TRBV7-9 and TRBJ1-2, is DTGVSQNPRHKITKRGQNVTFRCDPISEHNRLYWYRQTLGQGPEFLTYFQNEAQLEKSRLLSDRFSAERPKGSFSTLEIQRTEQGDSAMYLCASSLFGGDGYTFGSGTRLTVV.

The rearrangement uses TRBV2 and TRBJ2-7; 9 bases align to TRBD2. V lost 10 bases, J lost 0 bases, and 4 bases stayed unmatched. There are 13 residues in the CDR3. Germline V gene data show CDR1 as SNHLY and CDR2 as FYNNEI. CDR3 sequence reads: CATTSGISYEQYF. In DNA, the CDR3 is TGTGCCACGACTAGCGGAATCTCCTACGAGCAGTACTTC.

This chain links TRBV20-1 with TRBJ2-3; 8 bases are shared with TRBD2. CDR3 size: 16 residues. Germline loops: CDR1 DFQATT, CDR2 SNEGSKA (reference sequence). Trimming removed 3 bases from V and 2 bases from J; junction bases left unmatched: 10. The CDR3 coding sequence is TGCAGTGCTAGTGGATCCGCGGGAGGATCCACAGATACGCAGTATTTT. It specifies CSASGSAGGSTDTQYF.

This chain links TRBV20-1 with TRBJ1-1, with TRBD1 matching 7 bases. Per the germline V gene, CDR1 is DFQATT and CDR2 is SNEGSKA (reference sequence). The junction had 4 bases not matched to a gene; V was cut back by 3 bases and J by 12 bases. There are 10 residues in the CDR3. The CDR3 region has the DNA TGCAGTGCTAGCTACAGGGGAACTTTCTTT. This codes for CSASYRGTFF.

CDR3 DNA: TGTGCCAGCAGTTACCTCTCAGACACAGATACGCAGTATTTT. Its translation is CASSYLSDTDTQYF. The J gene is TRBJ2-3, the V gene TRBV6-5, with no clear D. V was shortened by 2 bases and J by 2 bases, with 8 bases between the two germline ends. This CDR3 spans 14 amino acids. The germline gives CDR1 MNHEY, CDR2 SVGAGI.

The chain joins TRBV5-1 to TRBJ1-4, with D tentatively TRBD1 (6 bases). Trimming removed 4 bases from V and 7 bases from J, with 14 bases in between. Germline CDR1 and CDR2: SGHRS and YFSETQ. This CDR3 spans 14 amino acids. CDR3 sequence reads: CASSRDMGSEKLFF. DNA for the CDR3: TGCGCCAGCAGCCGGGACATGGGGAGTGAAAAACTGTTTTTT.

The CDR3 DNA sequence: TGTGCCAGCAGGTATAGCACAGATACGCAGTATTTT. Protein: CASRYSTDTQYF. This rearrangement joins TRBV28 to TRBJ2-3, with unresolved D. CDR1 and CDR2 (germline): MDHEN, SYDVKM. This CDR3 comprises 12 residues. V lost 6 bases to trimming and J lost 0 bases, with 4 bases between them.

This chain uses TRBV5-1 with TRBJ1-4; D might be TRBD1 (5 bases). CDR1 and CDR2 from the germline V gene are SGHRS and YFSETQ. Trimming removed 0 bases from V and 1 base from J, with 16 bases in between. This CDR3 contains 18 residues. CDR3 DNA sequence: TGCGCCAGCAGCTTGGTAACTATGGGGCCTGAAACTAATGAAAAACTGTTTTTT. Residues: CASSLVTMGPETNEKLFF.